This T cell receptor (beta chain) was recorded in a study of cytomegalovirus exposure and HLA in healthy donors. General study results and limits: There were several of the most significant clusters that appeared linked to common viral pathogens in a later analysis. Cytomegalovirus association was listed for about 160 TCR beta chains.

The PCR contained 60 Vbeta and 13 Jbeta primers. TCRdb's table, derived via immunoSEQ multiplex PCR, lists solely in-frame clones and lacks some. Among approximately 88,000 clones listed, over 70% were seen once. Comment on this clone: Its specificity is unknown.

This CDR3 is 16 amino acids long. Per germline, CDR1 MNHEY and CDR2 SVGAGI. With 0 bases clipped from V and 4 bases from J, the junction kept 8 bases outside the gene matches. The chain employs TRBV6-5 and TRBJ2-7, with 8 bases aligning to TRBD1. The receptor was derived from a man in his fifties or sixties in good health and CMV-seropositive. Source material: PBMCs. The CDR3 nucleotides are TGTGCCAGCAGTTACTCGGAATTGACAGGGGCGTACGAGCAGTACTTC. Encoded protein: CASSYSELTGAYEQYF.